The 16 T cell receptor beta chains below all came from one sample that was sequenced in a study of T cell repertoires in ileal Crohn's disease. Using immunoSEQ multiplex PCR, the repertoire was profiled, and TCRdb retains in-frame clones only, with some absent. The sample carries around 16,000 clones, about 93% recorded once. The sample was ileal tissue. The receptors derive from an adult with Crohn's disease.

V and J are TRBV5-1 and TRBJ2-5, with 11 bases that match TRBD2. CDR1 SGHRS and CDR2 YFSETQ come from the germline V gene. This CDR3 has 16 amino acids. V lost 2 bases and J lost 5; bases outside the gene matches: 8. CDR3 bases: TGCGCCAGCAGCTTTGCTAGCGGGGGGTTGGTTGAGACCCAGTACTTC. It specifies CASSFASGGLVETQYF.

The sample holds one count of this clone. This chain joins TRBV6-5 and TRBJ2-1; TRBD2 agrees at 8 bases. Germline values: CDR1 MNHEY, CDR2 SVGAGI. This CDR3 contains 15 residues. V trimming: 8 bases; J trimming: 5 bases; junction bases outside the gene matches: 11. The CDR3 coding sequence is TGTGCCAGCGCCAAGAGAGCGGGGGAGAACAATGAGCAGTTCTTC. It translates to CASAKRAGENNEQFF.

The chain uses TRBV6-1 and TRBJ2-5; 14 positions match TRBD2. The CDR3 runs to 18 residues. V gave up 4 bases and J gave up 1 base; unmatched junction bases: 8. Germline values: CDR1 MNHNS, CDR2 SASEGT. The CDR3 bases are TGTGCCAGCAGTGTCGGACTAGCGGGGGGACCTGTCCAAGAGACCCAGTACTTC. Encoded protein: CASSVGLAGGPVQETQYF.

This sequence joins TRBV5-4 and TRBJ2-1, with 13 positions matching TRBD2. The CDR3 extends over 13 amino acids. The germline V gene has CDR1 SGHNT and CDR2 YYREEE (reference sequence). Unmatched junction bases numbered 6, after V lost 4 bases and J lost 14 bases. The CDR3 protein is CASSGGLAGEKFF. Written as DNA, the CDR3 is TGTGCCAGCAGCGGCGGACTAGCGGGGGAGAAGTTCTTC. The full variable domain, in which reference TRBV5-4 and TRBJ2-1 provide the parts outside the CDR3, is ETGVTQSPTHLIKTRGQQVTLRCSSQSGHNTVSWYQQALGQGPQFIFQYYREEENGRGNFPPRFSGLQFPNYSSELNVNALELDDSALYLCASSGGLAGEKFFGPGTRLTVL.

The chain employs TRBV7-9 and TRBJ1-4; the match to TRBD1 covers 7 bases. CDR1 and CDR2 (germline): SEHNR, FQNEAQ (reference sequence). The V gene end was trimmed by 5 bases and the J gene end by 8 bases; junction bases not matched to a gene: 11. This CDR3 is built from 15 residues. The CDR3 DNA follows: TGTGCCAGCAGCCAAGGCGCGCAGGGGGTGGAAAAACTGTTTTTT. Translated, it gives CASSQGAQGVEKLFF. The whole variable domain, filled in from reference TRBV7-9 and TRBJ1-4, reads DTGVSQNPRHKITKRGQNVTFRCDPISEHNRLYWYRQTLGQGPEFLTYFQNEAQLEKSRLLSDRFSAERPKGSFSTLEIQRTEQGDSAMYLCASSQGAQGVEKLFFGSGTQLSVL.

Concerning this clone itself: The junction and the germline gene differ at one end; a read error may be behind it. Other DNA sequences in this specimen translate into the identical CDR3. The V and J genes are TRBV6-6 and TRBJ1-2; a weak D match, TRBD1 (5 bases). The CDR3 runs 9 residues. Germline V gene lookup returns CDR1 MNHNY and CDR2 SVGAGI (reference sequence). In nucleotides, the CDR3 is TGCGCCGCAGGGAATGGCTACACCTTC. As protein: CAAGNGYTF.

The CDR3: CATSRDRTSQDEQYF. CDR3 DNA sequence: TGTGCCACCAGCAGAGATCGAACTAGTCAAGACGAGCAGTACTTC. J is TRBJ2-7 and V is TRBV15; weak D call: TRBD2 (5 bases). Trimming took 0 bases from V and 5 from J, leaving 14 bases between them. The CDR3 is 15 amino acids. Germline V gene data show CDR1 as LNHNV and CDR2 as YYDKDF (reference sequence).

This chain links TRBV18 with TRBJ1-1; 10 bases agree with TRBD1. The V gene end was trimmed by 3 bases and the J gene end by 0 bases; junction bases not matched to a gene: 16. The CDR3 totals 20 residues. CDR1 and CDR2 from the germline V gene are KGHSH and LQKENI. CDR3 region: CASSPRTIYGQGVMNTEAFF. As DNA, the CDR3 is TGTGCCAGCTCACCTCGCACTATCTACGGACAGGGGGTCATGAACACTGAAGCTTTCTTT.

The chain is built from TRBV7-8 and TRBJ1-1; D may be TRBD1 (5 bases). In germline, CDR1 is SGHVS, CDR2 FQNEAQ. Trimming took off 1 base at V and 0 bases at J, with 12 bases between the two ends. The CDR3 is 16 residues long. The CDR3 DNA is TGTGCCAGCAGCTTAGAGGGCAGGGTGTTGAACACTGAAGCTTTCTTT. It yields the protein CASSLEGRVLNTEAFF.

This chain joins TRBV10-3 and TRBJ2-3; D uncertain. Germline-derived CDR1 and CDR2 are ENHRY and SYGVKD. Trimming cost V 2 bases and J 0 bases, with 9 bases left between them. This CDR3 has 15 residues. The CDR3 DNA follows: TGTGCCATCAGTGAGGAGAGGTTTAGCACAGATACGCAGTATTTT. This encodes CAISEERFSTDTQYF.

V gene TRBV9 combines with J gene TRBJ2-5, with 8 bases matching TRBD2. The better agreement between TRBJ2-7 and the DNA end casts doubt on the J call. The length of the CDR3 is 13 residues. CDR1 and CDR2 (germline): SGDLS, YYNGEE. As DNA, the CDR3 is TGTGCCAGCAGGTCAAGCGGGGGCCCCGAGCAGTACTTC. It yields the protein CASRSSGGPEQYF.

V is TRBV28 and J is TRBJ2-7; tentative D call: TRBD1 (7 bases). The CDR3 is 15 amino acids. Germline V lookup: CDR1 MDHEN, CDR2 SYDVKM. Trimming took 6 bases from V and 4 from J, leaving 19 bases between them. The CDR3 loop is CASSRAGQQDYEQYF. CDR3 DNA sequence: TGTGCCAGCAGCCGGGCGGGACAGCAAGATTACGAGCAGTACTTC.

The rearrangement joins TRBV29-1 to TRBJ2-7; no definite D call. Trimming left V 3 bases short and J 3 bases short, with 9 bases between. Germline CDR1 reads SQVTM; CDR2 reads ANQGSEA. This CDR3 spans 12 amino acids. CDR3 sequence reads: CSVELTDYEQYF. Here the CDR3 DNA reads TGCAGCGTTGAGTTAACAGACTACGAGCAGTACTTC.

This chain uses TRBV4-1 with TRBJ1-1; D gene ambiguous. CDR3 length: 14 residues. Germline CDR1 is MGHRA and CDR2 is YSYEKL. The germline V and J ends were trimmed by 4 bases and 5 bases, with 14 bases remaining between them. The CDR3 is CASSRDHAGTEAFF. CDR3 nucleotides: TGCGCCAGCAGCCGTGATCACGCGGGTACTGAAGCTTTCTTT.

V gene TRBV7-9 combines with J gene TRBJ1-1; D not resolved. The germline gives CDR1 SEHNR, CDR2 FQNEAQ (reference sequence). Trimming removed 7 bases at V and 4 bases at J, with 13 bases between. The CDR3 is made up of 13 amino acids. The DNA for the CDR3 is TGTGCCAGCACCCCCTCCGGGGTCACTGAAGCTTTCTTT. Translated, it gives CASTPSGVTEAFF.

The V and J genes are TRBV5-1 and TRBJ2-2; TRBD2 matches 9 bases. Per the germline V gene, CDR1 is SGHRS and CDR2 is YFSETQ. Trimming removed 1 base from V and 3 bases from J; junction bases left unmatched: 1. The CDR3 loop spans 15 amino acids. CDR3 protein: CASSLLAGDTGELFF. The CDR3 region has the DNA TGCGCCAGCAGCTTGTTAGCGGGGGACACCGGGGAGCTGTTTTTT. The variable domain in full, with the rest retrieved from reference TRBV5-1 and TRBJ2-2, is KAGVTQTPRYLIKTRGQQVTLSCSPISGHRSVSWYQQTPGQGLQFLFEYFSETQRNKGNFPGRFSGRQFSNSRSEMNVSTLELGDSALYLCASSLLAGDTGELFFGEGSRLTVL.